This T cell receptor (beta chain) was observed in a study of blood T cell repertoires in COVID-19. Study background: Specimens from acute and convalescent COVID-19 originated in the United States, Italy and Spain. The analysed material was cDNA or gDNA that came from T cells, B-cell-depleted T cells, or PBMCs.

V shed 3 bases and J shed 8 bases, with 10 bases lying between them. The CDR3 consists of 13 residues. In the source study's methods: Amplifying reference gene primers gave estimates of nucleated cell counts. Measured with immunoSEQ multiplex PCR; TCRdb has only the in-frame clones, and not every one. The DNA gave D and trimming, while V, J and clone size come from that table. The sample shows 150,000 to 200,000 clones, roughly 86% of them seen only once. What was sequenced was peripheral blood. The receptor's source is an elderly woman in a cohort sampled during active or convalescent COVID-19. This chain connects TRBV12-3 or TRBV12-4 to TRBJ1-4; possibly TRBD1 for D (6 bases). The CDR3 is CASSLGGREKLFF. The CDR3, as DNA: TGTGCCAGCAGTTTGGGGGGGCGGGAAAAACTGTTTTTT.